Listed below are T cell receptor beta chains from one sample, sequenced in a study of naive and memory T cell subsets. MiXCR was run by TCRdb on the UMI-ligation and nested PCR reads, yielding one entry per CDR3 protein. The data contain approximately 90,000 distinct CDR3 sequences, about 11% of them singletons. The sequenced sample consisted of naive CD4+ T cells from blood. These receptors came from a human donor in good health. Both conserved end residues are part of each CDR3. Fields, in order: D gene, J gene, clone size, V gene, CDR3 DNA, CDR3 protein. D genes are given only for firm matches. Only some rows state a clone size, as once, few, many or a class for expanded clones.

TRBD2	TRBJ2-3	few	TRBV11-2	TGTGCCAGCAGCTTAGAGGTAGCGGGATTCGTCACAGATACGCAGTATTTT	CASSLEVAGFVTDTQYF
-	TRBJ2-7	few	TRBV28	TGTGCCAGCAGTTTAGGCAAGGTCTACGAGCAGTACTTC	CASSLGKVYEQYF
TRBD2	TRBJ2-1	-	TRBV5-1	TGCGCCAGCAGCTTGAGTAGCGGGGGCGCCGATGAGCAGTTCTTC	CASSLSSGGADEQFF
-	TRBJ2-2	few	TRBV10-3	TGTGCCATCAGTGAGTCGGGGGCCACCGGGGAGCTGTTTTTT	CAISESGATGELFF
-	TRBJ2-2	-	TRBV7-2	TGTGCCAGCGTGGTGAGCAGAACCGGGGAGCTGTTTTTT	CASVVSRTGELFF
-	TRBJ2-5	-	TRBV6-5	TGTGCCAGCAGCGCCCGGACTTACTCAAGGGAGACCCAGTACTTC	CASSARTYSRETQYF
TRBD1	TRBJ2-3	many	TRBV7-6	TGTGCCAGCAGCCCCGGACAGGGGAGGTATTTTTCAGATACGCAGTATTTT	CASSPGQGRYFSDTQYF
TRBD2	TRBJ2-3	many	TRBV18	TGTGCCAGCTCACCGGGACTAGCCACAGATACGCAGTATTTT	CASSPGLATDTQYF
-	TRBJ1-2	-	TRBV6-1	TGTGCCAGCAGTGAACCGGACAGCGCTAACTATGGCTACACCTTC	CASSEPDSANYGYTF
-	TRBJ2-4	few	TRBV28	TGTGCCAGCAGTTGGGACACCAAAAACATTCAGTACTTC	CASSWDTKNIQYF
-	TRBJ2-3	few	TRBV20-1	TGCAGTGCTAAGGGAGGATCGGAAGCTACGCAGTATTTT	CSAKGGSEATQYF
-	TRBJ2-7	many	TRBV6-2/TRBV6-3	TGTGCCAGCAGTCACTCCTACGAGCAGTACTTC	CASSHSYEQYF
-	TRBJ1-1	few	TRBV7-9	TGTGCCAGCAGCCCTGACAGCGCGACCGCTGAAGCTTTCTTT	CASSPDSATAEAFF
TRBD2	TRBJ2-3	-	TRBV15	TGTGCCACCACCTCGACTAGCGGGGGGAGCACAGATACGCAGTATTTT	CATTSTSGGSTDTQYF
-	TRBJ2-7	-	TRBV7-9	TGTGCCAGCAGCCCCCCAAGCAGGGAGCAGTACTTC	CASSPPSREQYF
-	TRBJ1-6	few	TRBV12-3/TRBV12-4	TGTGCCAGCAGTTTTCAGGTCTATAATTCACCCCTCCACTTT	CASSFQVYNSPLHF
-	TRBJ2-3	many	TRBV5-1	TGCGCCAGCAGCTTATCCGTACCAGATACGCAGTATTTT	CASSLSVPDTQYF
TRBD2	TRBJ2-7	-	TRBV9	TGTGCCAGCAGCGCGACTAGCGGCCCCACCTACGAGCAGTACTTC	CASSATSGPTYEQYF
TRBD1	TRBJ2-3	-	TRBV29-1	TGCAGCGTTACTTCCGGGACAGGGGGGGATACGCAGTATTTT	CSVTSGTGGDTQYF
-	TRBJ2-1	-	TRBV10-3	TGTGCCATCAGTGATAGAACTACCAGCATGAGTGAGCAGTTCTTC	CAISDRTTSMSEQFF
TRBD1	TRBJ2-1	few	TRBV24-1	TGTGCCACCAGTGACCCCCGGGACAGGGGTGGCGATGAGCAGTTCTTC	CATSDPRDRGGDEQFF
-	TRBJ1-2	-	TRBV5-5	TGTGCCAGCAGCGACGGACAGTACTATGGCTACACCTTC	CASSDGQYYGYTF
-	TRBJ2-2	few	TRBV7-2	TGTGCCAGCAGCTTAGATTTCAGGGGGGAGCTGTTTTTT	CASSLDFRGELFF
-	TRBJ1-1	-	TRBV12-3/TRBV12-4	TGTGCCAGCAGCCGGGGCCAAGAGAACACTGAAGCTTTCTTT	CASSRGQENTEAFF